The source of this TCR beta chain is a study of cytomegalovirus exposure and HLA in healthy donors. Comment on this clone: Its antigen is as yet unknown.

Study findings and constraints: Later analysis showed most CMV-associated TCR beta chains appearing HLA-restricted.

In the PCR, 60 Vbeta and 13 Jbeta primers were used. Repertoires were generated with immunoSEQ multiplex PCR, while TCRdb's copy carries only in-frame clones and drops some. The table records 150,000 to 200,000 clones, nearly 70% of them present only once. V gave up 0 bases and J gave up 5 bases; unmatched junction bases: 6. CDR3 size: 15 residues. Germline CDR1 SGDLS, CDR2 YYNGEE. V usage is TRBV9 and J usage is TRBJ1-1; TRBD1 agrees at 8 bases. Sequenced input: PBMCs. The source of this sequence is a man aged 25 to 40 in good health and CMV-seropositive. DNA of the CDR3: TGTGCCAGCAGCGTAGTCCCCAGGGGGCTAACTGAAGCTTTCTTT. This encodes CASSVVPRGLTEAFF.